Below are 9 T cell receptor beta chains sequenced from a single sample in a study of CD8 T cells in Susac syndrome. RNA, at roughly 0.45 to 1 ug, was reverse transcribed with random hexamers. TCRdb fed the immunoSEQ multiplex PCR reads into MiXCR, producing one record per CDR3 protein. The data contain about 120,000 distinct CDR3 sequences, 85% to 95% of them singletons. The specimen was CD4+ T cells from PBMCs. All receptors derive from a human donor with multiple sclerosis.

This clonotype was seen a single time. This chain joins TRBV18 and TRBJ2-3, with D tentatively TRBD1 (6 bases). This CDR3 has 13 amino acids. The V end was cut by 4 bases, the J end by 6 bases, with 11 bases between. CDR1 KGHSH and CDR2 LQKENI come from the germline V gene. The CDR3: CASSRLQGDTQYF. The CDR3 bases are TGTGCCAGCTCACGCTTACAGGGTGATACGCAGTATTTT.

This clonotype was counted a single time. The V and J genes are TRBV12-3 or TRBV12-4 and TRBJ1-1, with TRBD1 as a possible D gene (5 bases). Trimming pared 8 bases from V and 2 bases from J, leaving 9 bases between. CDR3 length: 12 residues. CDR3 sequence reads: CASGTDNTEAFF. The CDR3 DNA reads as TGTGCCAGCGGGACGGACAACACTGAAGCTTTCTTT.

The genes are TRBV3-1 and TRBJ2-7; no firm D call. V lost 1 base and J 2 bases, leaving 9 bases between the germline ends. CDR3 size: 14 residues. Germline V gene lookup returns CDR1 LGHDT and CDR2 YNNKEL (reference sequence). CDR3 in amino acids: CASSQVNTAYEQYF. The CDR3 region has the DNA TGTGCCAGCAGCCAAGTAAATACGGCCTACGAGCAGTACTTC.

The chain uses TRBV20-1 and TRBJ2-6; possible D gene TRBD1, 6 bases. V was clipped by 3 bases and J by 0 bases, with 18 bases between them. Germline CDR1 reads DFQATT; CDR2 reads SNEGSKA (reference sequence). The CDR3 consists of 18 residues. The CDR3: CSASLRDTRASGANVLTF. The CDR3 DNA is TGCAGTGCTAGCCTCCGGGACACTCGGGCCTCTGGGGCCAACGTCCTGACTTTC.

This rearrangement joins TRBV5-6 to TRBJ2-2; D is perhaps TRBD1 (5 bases). V dropped 2 bases and J dropped 2 bases, with 10 bases sitting between them. The germline gives CDR1 SGHDT, CDR2 YYEEEE. The length of the CDR3 is 15 residues. The CDR3 nucleotides are TGTGCCAGCAGCTTAAAGGGGATTAACACCGGGGAGCTGTTTTTT. Amino acids: CASSLKGINTGELFF.

V and J are TRBV12-3 or TRBV12-4 and TRBJ1-5, with TRBD1 matching 9 bases. Trimming removed 6 bases from V and 7 bases from J; junction bases left unmatched: 13. This CDR3 region has 16 residues. CDR3 nucleotide sequence: TGTGCCAGCAGCCTCTCCGGGACAGGGTCTTACCAGCCCCAGCATTTT. Translated: CASSLSGTGSYQPQHF.

In this sample, this clonotype turned up a few times. In DNA, the CDR3 is TGTGCCTGGAGTGTACTTATGAACACTGAAGCTTTCTTT. Protein product: CAWSVLMNTEAFF. V and J are TRBV30 and TRBJ1-1, with D hard to call. The V gene lost 0 bases and the J gene lost 0 bases, with 5 bases spanning the gap. Per germline, CDR1 GTSNPN and CDR2 SVGIG (reference sequence). The CDR3 has 13 amino acids.

The chain employs TRBV19 and TRBJ1-2; no clear D gene. V gave up 3 bases and J gave up 2 bases, with 7 bases separating them. Per the germline V gene, CDR1 is LNHDA and CDR2 is SQIVND (reference sequence). The CDR3 consists of 13 residues. In DNA form, the CDR3 reads TGTGCCAGTAGTATCCAACGGAACTATGGCTACACCTTC. This codes for CASSIQRNYGYTF. Using reference TRBV19 and TRBJ1-2 for the parts outside the CDR3, the full variable domain is DGGITQSPKYLFRKEGQNVTLSCEQNLNHDAMYWYRQDPGQGLRLIYYSQIVNDFQKGDIAEGYSVSREKKESFPLTVTSAQKNPTAFYLCASSIQRNYGYTFGSGTRLTVV.

The V gene is TRBV7-2, the J gene TRBJ1-1; TRBD1 might be the D (6 bases). CDR3 size: 15 residues. With 6 bases removed from V and 7 bases from J, the gap between germline ends came to 21 bases. CDR1 and CDR2 from the germline V gene are SGHTA and FQGNSA. Written as DNA, the CDR3 is TGTGCCAGCAGTTTTCCCGGGACACCGAAAGTTGAAGCTTTCTTT. Translating gives CASSFPGTPKVEAFF.